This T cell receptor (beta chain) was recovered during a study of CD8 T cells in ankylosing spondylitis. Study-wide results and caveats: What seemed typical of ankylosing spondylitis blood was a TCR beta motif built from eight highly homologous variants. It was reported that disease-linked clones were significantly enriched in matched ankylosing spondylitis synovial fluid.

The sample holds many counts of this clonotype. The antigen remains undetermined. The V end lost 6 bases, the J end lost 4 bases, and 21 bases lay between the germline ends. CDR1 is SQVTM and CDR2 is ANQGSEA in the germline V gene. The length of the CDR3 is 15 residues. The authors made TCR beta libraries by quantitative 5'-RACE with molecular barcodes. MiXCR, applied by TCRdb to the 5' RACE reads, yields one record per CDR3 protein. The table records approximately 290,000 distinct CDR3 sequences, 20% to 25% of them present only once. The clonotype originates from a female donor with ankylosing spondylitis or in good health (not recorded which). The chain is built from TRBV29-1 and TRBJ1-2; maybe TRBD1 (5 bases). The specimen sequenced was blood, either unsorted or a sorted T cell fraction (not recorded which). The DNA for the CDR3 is TGCAGCGTAACCGCCTTGGGGGGACGTAGCTATGGCTACACCTTC. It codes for CSVTALGGRSYGYTF.